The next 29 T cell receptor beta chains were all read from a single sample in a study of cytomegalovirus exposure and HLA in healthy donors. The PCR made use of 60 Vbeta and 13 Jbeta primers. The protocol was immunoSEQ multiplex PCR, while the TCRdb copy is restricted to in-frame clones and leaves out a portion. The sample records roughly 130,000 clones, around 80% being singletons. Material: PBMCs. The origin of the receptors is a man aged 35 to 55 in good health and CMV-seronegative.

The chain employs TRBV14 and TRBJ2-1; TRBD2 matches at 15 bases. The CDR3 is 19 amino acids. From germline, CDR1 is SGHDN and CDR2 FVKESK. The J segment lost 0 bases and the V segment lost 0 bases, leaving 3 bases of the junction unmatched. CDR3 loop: CASSQEGTSGRHSYNEQFF. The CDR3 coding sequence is TGTGCCAGCAGCCAAGAGGGGACTAGCGGGAGGCACTCCTACAATGAGCAGTTCTTC.

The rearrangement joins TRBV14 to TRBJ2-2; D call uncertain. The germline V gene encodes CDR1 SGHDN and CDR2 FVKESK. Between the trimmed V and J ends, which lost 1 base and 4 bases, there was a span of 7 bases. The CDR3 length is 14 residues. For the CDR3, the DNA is TGTGCCAGCAGCCAAGTCGTGGCCACCGGGGAGCTGTTTTTT. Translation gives CASSQVVATGELFF.

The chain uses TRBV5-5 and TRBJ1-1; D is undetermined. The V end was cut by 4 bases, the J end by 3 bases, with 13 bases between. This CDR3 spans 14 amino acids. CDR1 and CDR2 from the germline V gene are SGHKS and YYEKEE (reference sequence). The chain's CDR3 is CASSLAPADTEAFF. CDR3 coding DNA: TGTGCCAGCAGCCTGGCCCCTGCAGACACTGAAGCTTTCTTT.

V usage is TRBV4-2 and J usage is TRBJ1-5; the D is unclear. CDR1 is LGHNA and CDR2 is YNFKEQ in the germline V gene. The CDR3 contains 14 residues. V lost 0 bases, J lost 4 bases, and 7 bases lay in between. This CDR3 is CASSQDMSNQPQHF. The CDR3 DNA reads TGTGCCAGCAGCCAAGATATGTCTAATCAGCCCCAGCATTTT.

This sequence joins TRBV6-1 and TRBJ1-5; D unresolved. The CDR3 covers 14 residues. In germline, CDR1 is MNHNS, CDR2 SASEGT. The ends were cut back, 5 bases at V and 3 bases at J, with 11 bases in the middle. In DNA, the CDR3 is TGTGCCAGCAGTTTTCTAGGTCCCAATCAGCCCCAGCATTTT. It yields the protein CASSFLGPNQPQHF.

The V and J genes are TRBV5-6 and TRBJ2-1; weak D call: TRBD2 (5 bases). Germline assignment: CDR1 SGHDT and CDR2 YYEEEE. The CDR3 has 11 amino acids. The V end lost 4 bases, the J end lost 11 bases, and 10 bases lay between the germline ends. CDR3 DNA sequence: TGTGCCAGCAGCCACGGGGTTCAGCAGTTCTTC. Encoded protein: CASSHGVQQFF.

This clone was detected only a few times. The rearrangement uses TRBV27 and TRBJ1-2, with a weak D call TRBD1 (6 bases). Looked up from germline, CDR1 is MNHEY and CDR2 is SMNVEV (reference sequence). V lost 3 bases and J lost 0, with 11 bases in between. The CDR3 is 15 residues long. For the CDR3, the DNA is TGTGCCAGCAGTTTGACAGGCGATACTAACTATGGCTACACCTTC. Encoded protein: CASSLTGDTNYGYTF.

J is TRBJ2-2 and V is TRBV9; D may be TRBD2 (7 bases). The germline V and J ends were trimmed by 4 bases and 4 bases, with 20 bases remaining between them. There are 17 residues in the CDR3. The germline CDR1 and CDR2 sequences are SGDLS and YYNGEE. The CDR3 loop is CASSTPTGGGGTGELFF. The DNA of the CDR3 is TGTGCCAGCAGCACACCTACCGGGGGAGGGGGCACCGGGGAGCTGTTTTTT.

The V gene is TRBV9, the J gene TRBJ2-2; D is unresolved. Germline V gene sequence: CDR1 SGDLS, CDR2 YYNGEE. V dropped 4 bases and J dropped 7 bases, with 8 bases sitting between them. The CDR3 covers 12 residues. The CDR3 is CASSPPGGELFF. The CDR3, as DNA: TGTGCCAGCAGCCCCCCCGGCGGGGAGCTGTTTTTT.

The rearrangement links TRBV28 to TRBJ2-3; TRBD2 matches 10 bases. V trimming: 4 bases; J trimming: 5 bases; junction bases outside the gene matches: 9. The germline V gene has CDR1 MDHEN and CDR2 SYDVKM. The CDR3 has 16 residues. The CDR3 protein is CASSSVLAGVLDTQYF. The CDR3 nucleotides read TGTGCCAGCAGTTCCGTGCTAGCGGGAGTTTTAGATACGCAGTATTTT.

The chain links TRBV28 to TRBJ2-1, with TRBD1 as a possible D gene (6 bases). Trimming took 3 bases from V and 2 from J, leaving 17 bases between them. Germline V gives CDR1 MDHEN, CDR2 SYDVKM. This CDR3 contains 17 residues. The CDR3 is CASSLSGGRRTYNEQFF. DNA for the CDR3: TGTGCCAGCAGTTTGAGTGGGGGCCGGCGGACCTACAATGAGCAGTTCTTC.

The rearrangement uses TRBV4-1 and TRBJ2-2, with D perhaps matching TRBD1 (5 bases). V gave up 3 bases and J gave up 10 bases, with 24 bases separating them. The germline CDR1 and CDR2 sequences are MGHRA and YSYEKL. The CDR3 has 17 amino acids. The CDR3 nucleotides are TGCGCCAGCAGCCAGGAAGCCGACAGACCCTTTTTTTCGGAGCTGTTTTTT. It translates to CASSQEADRPFFSELFF.

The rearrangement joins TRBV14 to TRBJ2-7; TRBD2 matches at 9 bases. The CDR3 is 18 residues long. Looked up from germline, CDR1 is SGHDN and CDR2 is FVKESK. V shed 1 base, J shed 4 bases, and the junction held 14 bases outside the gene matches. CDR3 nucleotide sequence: TGTGCCAGCAGCCAAGCCTCCCCCCCATTTAGCGGGGGATACGAGCAGTACTTC. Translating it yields CASSQASPPFSGGYEQYF.

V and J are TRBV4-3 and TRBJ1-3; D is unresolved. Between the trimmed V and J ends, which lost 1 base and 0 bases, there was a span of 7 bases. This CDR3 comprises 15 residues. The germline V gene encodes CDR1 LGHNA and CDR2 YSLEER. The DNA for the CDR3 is TGCGCCAGCAGCCAAGGATCTAGCTCTGGAAACACCATATATTTT. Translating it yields CASSQGSSSGNTIYF.

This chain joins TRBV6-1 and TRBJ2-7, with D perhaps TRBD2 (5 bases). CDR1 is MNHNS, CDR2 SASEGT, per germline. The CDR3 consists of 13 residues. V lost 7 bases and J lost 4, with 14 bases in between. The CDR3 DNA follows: TGTGCCAGCACCCGCCGGGGTTGGTACGAGCAGTACTTC. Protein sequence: CASTRRGWYEQYF.

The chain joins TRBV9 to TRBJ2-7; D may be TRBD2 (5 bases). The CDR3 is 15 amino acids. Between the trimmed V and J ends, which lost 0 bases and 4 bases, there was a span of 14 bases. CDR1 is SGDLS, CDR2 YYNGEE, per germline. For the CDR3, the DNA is TGTGCCAGCAGCGTAGGAGGGCACTCGTGGTACGAGCAGTACTTC. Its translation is CASSVGGHSWYEQYF.

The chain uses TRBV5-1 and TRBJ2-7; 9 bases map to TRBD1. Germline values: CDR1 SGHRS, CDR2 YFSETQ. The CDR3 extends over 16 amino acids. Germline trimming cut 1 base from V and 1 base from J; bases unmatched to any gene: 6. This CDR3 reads CASSLRGQGVSYEQYF. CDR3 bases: TGCGCCAGCAGCTTGAGGGGACAGGGAGTGTCCTACGAGCAGTACTTC. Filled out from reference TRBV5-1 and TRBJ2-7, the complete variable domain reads KAGVTQTPRYLIKTRGQQVTLSCSPISGHRSVSWYQQTPGQGLQFLFEYFSETQRNKGNFPGRFSGRQFSNSRSEMNVSTLELGDSALYLCASSLRGQGVSYEQYFGPGTRLTVT.

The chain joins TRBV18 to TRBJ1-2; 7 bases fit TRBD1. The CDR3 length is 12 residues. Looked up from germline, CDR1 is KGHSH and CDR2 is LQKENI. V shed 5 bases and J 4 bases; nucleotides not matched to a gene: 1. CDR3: CASSGQVYGYTF. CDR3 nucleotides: TGTGCCAGCTCAGGACAGGTCTATGGCTACACCTTC.

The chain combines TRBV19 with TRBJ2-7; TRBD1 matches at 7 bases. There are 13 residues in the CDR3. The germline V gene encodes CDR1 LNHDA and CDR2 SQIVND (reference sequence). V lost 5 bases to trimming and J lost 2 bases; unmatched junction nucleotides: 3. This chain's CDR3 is CASSPGQTYEQYF. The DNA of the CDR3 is TGTGCCAGTAGTCCGGGACAGACCTACGAGCAGTACTTC.

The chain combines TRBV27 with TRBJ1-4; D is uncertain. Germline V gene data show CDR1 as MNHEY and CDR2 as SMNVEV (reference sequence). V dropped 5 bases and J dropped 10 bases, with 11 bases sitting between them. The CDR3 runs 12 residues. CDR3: CASSTLSGKLFF. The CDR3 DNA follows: TGTGCCAGCAGTACCCTGAGTGGAAAACTGTTTTTT.

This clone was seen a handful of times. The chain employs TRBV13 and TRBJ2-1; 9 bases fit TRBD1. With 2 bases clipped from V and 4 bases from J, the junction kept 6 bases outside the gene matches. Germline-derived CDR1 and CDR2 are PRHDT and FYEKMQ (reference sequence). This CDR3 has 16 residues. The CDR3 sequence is CASSLLRDRDYNEQFF. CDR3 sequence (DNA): TGTGCCAGCAGCTTACTCCGGGACAGGGATTACAATGAGCAGTTCTTC.

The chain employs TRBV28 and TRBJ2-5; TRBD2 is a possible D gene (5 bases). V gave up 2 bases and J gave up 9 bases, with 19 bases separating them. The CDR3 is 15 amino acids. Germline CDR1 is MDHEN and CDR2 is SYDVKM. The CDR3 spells CASSLQRPPYGSQYF. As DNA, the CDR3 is TGTGCCAGCAGTTTACAGCGGCCCCCGTATGGGTCCCAGTACTTC.

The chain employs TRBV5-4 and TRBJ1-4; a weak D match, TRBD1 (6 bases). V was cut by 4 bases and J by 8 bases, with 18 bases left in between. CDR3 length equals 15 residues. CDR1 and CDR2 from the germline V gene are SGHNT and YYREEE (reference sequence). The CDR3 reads CASSPGGQGEEKLFF. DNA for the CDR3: TGTGCCAGCAGCCCGGGGGGGCAGGGTGAAGAAAAACTGTTTTTT.

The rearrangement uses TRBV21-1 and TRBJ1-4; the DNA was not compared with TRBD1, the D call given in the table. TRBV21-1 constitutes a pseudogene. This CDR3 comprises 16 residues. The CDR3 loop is CASTLWAQDPNEKLFF. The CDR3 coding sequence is TGTGCCAGCACCCTGTGGGCACAGGACCCTAATGAAAAACTGTTTTTT.

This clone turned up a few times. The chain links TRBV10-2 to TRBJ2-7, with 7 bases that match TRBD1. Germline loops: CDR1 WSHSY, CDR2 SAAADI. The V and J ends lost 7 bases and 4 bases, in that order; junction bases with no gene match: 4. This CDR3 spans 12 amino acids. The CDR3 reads CASMGQKYEQYF. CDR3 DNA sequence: TGCGCCAGCATGGGACAGAAGTACGAGCAGTACTTC.

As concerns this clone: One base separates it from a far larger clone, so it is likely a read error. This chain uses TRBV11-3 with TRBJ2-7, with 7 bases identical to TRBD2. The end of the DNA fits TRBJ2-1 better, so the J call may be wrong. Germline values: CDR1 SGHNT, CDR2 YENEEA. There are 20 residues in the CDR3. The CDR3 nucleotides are TGTGCCAGCAGCTTAGGTGTCGGACACGGACTAGTGGGAGGGCCAGGTGAGCAGTTCTTC. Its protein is CASSLGVGHGLVGGPGEQFF.

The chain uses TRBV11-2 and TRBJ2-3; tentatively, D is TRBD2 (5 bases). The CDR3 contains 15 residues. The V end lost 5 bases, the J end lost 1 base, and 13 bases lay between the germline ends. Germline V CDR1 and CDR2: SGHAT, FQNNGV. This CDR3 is CASSHSRGRTDTQYF. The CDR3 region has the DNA TGTGCCAGCAGCCACTCACGGGGTCGCACAGATACGCAGTATTTT. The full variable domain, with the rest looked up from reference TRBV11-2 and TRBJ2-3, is EAGVAQSPRYKIIEKRQSVAFWCNPISGHATLYWYQQILGQGPKLLIQFQNNGVVDDSQLPKDRFSAERLKGVDSTLKIQPAKLEDSAVYLCASSHSRGRTDTQYFGPGTRLTVL.

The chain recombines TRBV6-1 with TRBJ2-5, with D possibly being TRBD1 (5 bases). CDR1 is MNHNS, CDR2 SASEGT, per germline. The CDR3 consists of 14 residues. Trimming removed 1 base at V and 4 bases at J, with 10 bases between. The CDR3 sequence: CASSEGQGGETQYF. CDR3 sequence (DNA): TGTGCCAGCAGTGAAGGCCAGGGTGGAGAGACCCAGTACTTC.

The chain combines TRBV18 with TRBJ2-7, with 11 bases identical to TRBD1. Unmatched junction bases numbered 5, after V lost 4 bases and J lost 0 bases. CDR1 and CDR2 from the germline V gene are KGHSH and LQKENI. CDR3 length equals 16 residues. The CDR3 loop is CASSQGQGGSSYEQYF. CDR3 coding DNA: TGTGCCAGCTCACAGGGACAGGGGGGTTCCTCCTACGAGCAGTACTTC.